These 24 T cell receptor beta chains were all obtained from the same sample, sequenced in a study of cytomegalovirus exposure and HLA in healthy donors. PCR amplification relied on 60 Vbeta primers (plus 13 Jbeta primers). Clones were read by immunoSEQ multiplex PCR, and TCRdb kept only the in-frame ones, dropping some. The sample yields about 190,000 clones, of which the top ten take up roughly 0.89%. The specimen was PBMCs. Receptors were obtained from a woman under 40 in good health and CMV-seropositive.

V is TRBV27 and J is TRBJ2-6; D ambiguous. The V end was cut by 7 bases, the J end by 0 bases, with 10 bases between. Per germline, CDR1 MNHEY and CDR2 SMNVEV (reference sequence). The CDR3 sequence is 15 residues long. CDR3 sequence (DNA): TGTGCCAGCACTACTACCCGCTCTGGGGCCAACGTCCTGACTTTC. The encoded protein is CASTTTRSGANVLTF. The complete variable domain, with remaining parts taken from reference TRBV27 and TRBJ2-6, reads EAQVTQNPRYLITVTGKKLTVTCSQNMNHEYMSWYRQDPGLGLRQIYYSMNVEVTDKGDVPEGYKVSRKEKRNFPLILESPSPNQTSLYFCASTTTRSGANVLTFGAGSRLTVL.

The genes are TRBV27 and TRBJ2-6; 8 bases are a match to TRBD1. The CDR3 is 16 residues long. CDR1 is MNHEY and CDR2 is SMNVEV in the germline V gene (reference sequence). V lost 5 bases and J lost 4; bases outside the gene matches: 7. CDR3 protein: CASSAMTGVGANVLTF. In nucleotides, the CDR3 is TGTGCCAGCAGTGCCATGACAGGGGTCGGGGCCAACGTCCTGACTTTC.

The CDR3 DNA sequence: TGTGCCAGCAGCCCATCAGCGGGAAGGCCACTTGAGCAGTTCTTC. Translation: CASSPSAGRPLEQFF. V usage is TRBV28 and J usage is TRBJ2-1; 7 bases are a match to TRBD2. After removal of 6 bases from V and 9 bases from J, the junction contained 14 bases not matched to a gene. The CDR3 contains 15 residues. CDR1 and CDR2 (germline): MDHEN, SYDVKM.

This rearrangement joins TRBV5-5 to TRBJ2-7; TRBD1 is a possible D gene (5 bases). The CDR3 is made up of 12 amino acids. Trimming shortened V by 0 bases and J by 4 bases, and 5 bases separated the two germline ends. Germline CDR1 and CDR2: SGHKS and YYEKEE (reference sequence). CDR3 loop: CASSLEGYEQYF. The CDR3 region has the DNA TGTGCCAGCAGCTTGGAGGGGTACGAGCAGTACTTC.

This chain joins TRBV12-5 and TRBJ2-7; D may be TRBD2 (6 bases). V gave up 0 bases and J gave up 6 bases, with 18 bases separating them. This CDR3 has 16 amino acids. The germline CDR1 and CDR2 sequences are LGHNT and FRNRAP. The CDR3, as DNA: TGTGCTAGTGGTTTGGTACTAGCAGGGCCAGTCGGCGAGCAGTACTTC. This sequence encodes CASGLVLAGPVGEQYF.

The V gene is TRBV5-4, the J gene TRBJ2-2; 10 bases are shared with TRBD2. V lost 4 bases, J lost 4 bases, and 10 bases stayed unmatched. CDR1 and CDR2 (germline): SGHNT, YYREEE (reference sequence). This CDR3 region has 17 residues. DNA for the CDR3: TGTGCCAGCAGCACACAGCGGGGGGGCCGCGGCACCGGGGAGCTGTTTTTT. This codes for CASSTQRGGRGTGELFF.

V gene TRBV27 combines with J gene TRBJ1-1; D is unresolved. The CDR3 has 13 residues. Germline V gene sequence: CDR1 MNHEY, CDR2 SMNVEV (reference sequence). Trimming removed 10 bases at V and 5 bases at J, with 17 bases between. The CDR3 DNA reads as TGTGCCACCCATCGAGCTCGGGAAACTGAAGCTTTCTTT. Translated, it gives CATHRARETEAFF.

In DNA form, the CDR3 reads TGTGCCAGCAGTCTCGGACTAGCGGGCCCCTACGAGCAGTACTTC. Translated, it gives CASSLGLAGPYEQYF. This sequence joins TRBV6-6 and TRBJ2-7; TRBD2 aligns across 11 bases. V was clipped by 5 bases and J by 2 bases; unmatched bases: 5. Germline-derived CDR1 and CDR2 are MNHNY and SVGAGI (reference sequence). The CDR3 extends over 15 amino acids.

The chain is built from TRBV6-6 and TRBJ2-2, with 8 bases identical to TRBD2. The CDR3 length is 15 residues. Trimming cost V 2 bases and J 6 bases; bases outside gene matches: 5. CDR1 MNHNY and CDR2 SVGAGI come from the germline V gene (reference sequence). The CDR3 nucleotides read TGTGCCAGCAGTTACCAGATAGCGGGATCCGGGGAGCTGTTTTTT. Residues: CASSYQIAGSGELFF.

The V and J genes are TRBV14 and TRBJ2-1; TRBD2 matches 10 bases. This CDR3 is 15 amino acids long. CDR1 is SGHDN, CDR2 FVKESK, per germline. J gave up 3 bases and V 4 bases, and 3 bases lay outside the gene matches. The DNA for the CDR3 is TGTGCCAGCAGCCCCCTAGCGGGAGTCTACAATGAGCAGTTCTTC. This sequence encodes CASSPLAGVYNEQFF.

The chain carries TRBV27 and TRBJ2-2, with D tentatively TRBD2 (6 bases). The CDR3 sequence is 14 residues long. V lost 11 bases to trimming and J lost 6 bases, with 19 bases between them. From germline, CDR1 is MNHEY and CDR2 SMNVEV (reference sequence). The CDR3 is CAGDGGGIPGELFF. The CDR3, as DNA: TGTGCCGGGGACGGGGGAGGAATCCCCGGGGAGCTGTTTTTT.

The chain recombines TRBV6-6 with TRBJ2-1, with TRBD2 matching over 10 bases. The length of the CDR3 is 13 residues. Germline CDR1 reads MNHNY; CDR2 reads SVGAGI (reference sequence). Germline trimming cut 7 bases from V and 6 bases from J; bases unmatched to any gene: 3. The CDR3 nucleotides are TGTGCCAGCACCCCTAGCGGGAGCAATGAGCAGTTCTTC. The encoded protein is CASTPSGSNEQFF.

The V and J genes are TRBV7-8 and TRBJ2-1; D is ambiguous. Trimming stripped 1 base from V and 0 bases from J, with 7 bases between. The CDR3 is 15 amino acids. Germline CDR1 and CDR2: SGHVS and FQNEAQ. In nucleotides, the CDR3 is TGTGCCAGCAGCTTAGTCCCAGGCTCCTACAATGAGCAGTTCTTC. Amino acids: CASSLVPGSYNEQFF.

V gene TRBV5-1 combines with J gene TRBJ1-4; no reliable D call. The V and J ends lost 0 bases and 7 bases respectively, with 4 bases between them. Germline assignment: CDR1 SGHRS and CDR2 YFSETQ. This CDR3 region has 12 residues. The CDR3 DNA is TGCGCCAGCAGCTTGGCGGGTGAAAAACTGTTTTTT. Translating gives CASSLAGEKLFF.

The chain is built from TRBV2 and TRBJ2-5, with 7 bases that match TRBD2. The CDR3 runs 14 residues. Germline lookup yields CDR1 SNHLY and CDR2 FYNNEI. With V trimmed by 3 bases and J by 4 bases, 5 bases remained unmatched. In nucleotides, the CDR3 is TGTGCCAGCAGTGAGGTCCCGGGGGGAGAGACCCAGTACTTC. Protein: CASSEVPGGETQYF.

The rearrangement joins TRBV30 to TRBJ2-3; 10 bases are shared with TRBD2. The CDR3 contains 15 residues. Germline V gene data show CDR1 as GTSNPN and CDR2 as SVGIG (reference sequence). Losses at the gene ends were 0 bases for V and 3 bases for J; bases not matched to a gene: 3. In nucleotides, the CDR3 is TGTGCCTGGAGTGTACTGACTAGCGGGACAGATACGCAGTATTTT. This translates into CAWSVLTSGTDTQYF.

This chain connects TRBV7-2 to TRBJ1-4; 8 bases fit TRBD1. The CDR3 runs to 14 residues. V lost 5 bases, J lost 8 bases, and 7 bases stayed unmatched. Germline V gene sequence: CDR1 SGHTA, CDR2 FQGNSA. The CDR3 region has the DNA TGTGCCAGCAGCCTCCGACAGGGGAACGAAAAACTGTTTTTT. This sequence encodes CASSLRQGNEKLFF.

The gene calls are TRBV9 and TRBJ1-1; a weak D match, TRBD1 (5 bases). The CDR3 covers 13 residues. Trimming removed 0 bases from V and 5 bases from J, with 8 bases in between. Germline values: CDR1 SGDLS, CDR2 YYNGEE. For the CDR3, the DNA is TGTGCCAGCAGCGTAGGGACACGGACTGAAGCTTTCTTT. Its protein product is CASSVGTRTEAFF.

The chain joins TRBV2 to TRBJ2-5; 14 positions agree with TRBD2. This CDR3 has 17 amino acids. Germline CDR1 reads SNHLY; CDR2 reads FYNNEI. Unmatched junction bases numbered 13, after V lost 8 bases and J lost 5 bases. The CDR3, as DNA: TGTGCCAGCCTTCATTTGACTAGCGGGGGGGCCTACGAGACCCAGTACTTC. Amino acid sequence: CASLHLTSGGAYETQYF. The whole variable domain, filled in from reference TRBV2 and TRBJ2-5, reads EPEVTQTPSHQVTQMGQEVILRCVPISNHLYFYWYRQILGQKVEFLVSFYNNEISEKSEIFDDQFSVERPDGSNFTLKIRSTKLEDSAMYFCASLHLTSGGAYETQYFGPGTRLLVL.

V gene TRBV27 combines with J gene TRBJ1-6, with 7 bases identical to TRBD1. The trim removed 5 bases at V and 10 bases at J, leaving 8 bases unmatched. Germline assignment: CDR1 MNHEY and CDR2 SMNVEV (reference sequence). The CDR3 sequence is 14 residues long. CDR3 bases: TGTGCCAGCAGTACAGGGGTTTTCGACTCACCCCTCCACTTT. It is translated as CASSTGVFDSPLHF.

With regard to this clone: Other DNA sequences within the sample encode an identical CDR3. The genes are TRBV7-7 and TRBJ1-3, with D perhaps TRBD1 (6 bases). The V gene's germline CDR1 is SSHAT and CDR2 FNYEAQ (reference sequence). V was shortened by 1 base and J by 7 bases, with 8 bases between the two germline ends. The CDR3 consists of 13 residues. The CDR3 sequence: CASSLGQGNTIYF. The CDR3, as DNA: TGTGCCAGCAGCTTAGGTCAGGGGAACACCATATATTTT.

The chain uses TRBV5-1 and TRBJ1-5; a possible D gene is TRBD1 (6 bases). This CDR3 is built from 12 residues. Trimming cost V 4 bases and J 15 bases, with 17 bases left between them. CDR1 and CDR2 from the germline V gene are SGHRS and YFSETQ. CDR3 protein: CASSILTGFWHF. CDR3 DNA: TGCGCCAGCAGCATCCTCACAGGGTTTTGGCATTTT.

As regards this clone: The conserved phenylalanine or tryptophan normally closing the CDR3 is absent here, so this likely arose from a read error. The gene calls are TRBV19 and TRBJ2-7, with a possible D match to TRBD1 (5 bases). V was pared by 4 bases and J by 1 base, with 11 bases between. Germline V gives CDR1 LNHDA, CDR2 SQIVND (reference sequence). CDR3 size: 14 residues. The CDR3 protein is CASSRGRVSYEQYL. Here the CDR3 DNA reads TGTGCCAGTAGTAGGGGCAGGGTGTCCTACGAGCAGTACCTC.

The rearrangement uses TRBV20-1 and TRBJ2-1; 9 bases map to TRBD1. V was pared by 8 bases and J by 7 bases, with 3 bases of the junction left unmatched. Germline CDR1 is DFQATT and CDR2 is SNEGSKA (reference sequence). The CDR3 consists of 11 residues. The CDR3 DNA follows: TGCAGTCCCGGACAGGGGAATGAGCAGTTCTTC. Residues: CSPGQGNEQFF.